This T cell receptor beta chain comes out of a study of CD8+ T cells in alopecia areata (dated by TCRdb to 2017 to 2018). General notes on the study: Treated patients were enrolled in an open-label pilot trial of oral tofacitinib at 5 to 10 mg twice daily for moderate-to-severe alopecia areata. Tofacitinib was given for 6 to 18 months, followed by 6 months of follow-up off drug to assess delayed response and recurrence. Disease severity in treated patients was measured with the SALT score, which quantifies the percentage of affected scalp surface area. The study used high-throughput TCRbeta sequencing to examine T cell clonal expansion in alopecia areata, in both the C3H/HeJ mouse model and human patients. In humans, TCRbeta sequencing was performed on scalp tissue and on sorted CD4+ and CD8+ peripheral blood T cells from healthy controls and from patients with patchy or totalis/universalis alopecia areata. Biopsies were taken from tofacitinib-treated patients at baseline and again at 4 and 24 weeks into treatment, and several of those patients also had a later scalp biopsy. Scalp clonality was compared across normal scalp (n=4), patchy alopecia areata scalp (n=8), and alopecia totalis/universalis scalp (n=8). RNA was obtained with the PAXgene miRNA kit for fixed scalp, the miRNeasy kit for PBMCs, and the RNeasy kit for mouse skin. TCRbeta CDR3 regions were amplified by immunoSEQ multiplex PCR using 35 Vbeta forward and 13 Jbeta reverse primers. Overall results and qualifications from the work: Resident alphabeta T cells in normal human skin are also sequenced, complicating scalp TCR repertoire analysis, unlike mouse skin dominated by gammadelta T cells. Many expanded lesional clones were found to persist in scalp and blood during tofacitinib treatment, and relapse after treatment cessation may be partly explained by this persistence. Compared with normal scalp, lesional scalp, particularly in alopecia totalis/universalis, had higher clonality and more expanded CD8+ clones, which suggests antigenic drive. Tofacitinib significantly lowered scalp clonality and the number of expanded CD8+ clones among the top 100 scalp clones. The treated cohort was small, with a single nonresponder, so links between baseline CD8+ expansion and response need larger studies. Shared TCR sequences between patients were less evident than in mice, which may be partly attributable to HLA diversity in the patient population.

The time point label, as the study defines it: roughly 26 weeks on oral tofacitinib. Sample treatment or condition, as interpreted from the label and publication: oral pan-JAK inhibitor, 5-10 mg twice daily. Peripheral blood and lesional scalp punch biopsies were obtained from patients with alopecia areata. PBMCs were isolated by density centrifugation and stained for CD3, CD4 and CD8, after which CD4+ and CD8+ T cells were sorted on a FACSAria. This clone was picked up a small number of times. Its antigen has not been determined. No per-base quality is available; no much larger clone lies one base away. The CDR3 runs 12 amino acids, cysteine and phenylalanine included. The sequence is cut down to CDR3 DNA, 36 bases in frame from base 1. Trimming removed 5 bases from V and 6 bases from J, leaving 11 bases between the germline ends. The germline V gene supplies CDR1 ENHRY and CDR2 SYGVKD. The library was built by means of the immunoSEQ multiplex PCR assay. For TCR sequencing, RNA was extracted from every sample and reverse transcribed into cDNA to serve as template. First-strand cDNA was synthesized using SuperScript III with a 2:1 mix of oligo-dT and random hexamers. A synthetic immune receptor repertoire was used to assess amplification bias, and residual bias was removed computationally. Per the original workflow: Raw reads were preprocessed to remove errors, and CDR3 was defined according to IMGT conventions as the region from the conserved cysteine to phenylalanine. Clonality was computed as 1 minus the Shannon entropy, with the entropy normalized by log2 of the number of productive unique TCRs. CD4 or CD8 identity of scalp clones was inferred by cross-referencing scalp TCRbeta sequences with sorted blood CD4 and CD8 repertoires. TCRdb took over this immuneACCESS table, retaining in-frame rearrangements with V and J assigned. Such tables are incomplete; in checked studies, under half of the missing clones stem from an unresolved V gene, and the remainder is unexplained. The V and J calls and the clone size are those of that table, but D and trimming were determined from the DNA. Here the sample has about 300,000 clones; 58% occur a single time. Together, the top ten hold under 2% of the sample.

The sequence came from a human donor with alopecia areata. The chain employs TRBV10-3 and TRBJ2-7; possibly the D gene is TRBD2, per 5 matching bases. The specimen comprised CD4+ T cells sorted from blood, sampled at week 24, from a patient treated with tofacitinib. The DNA is as follows: TGTGCCATCAGTCCATCGACTACCGAGCAGTACTTC. Protein translation: CAISPSTTEQYF.